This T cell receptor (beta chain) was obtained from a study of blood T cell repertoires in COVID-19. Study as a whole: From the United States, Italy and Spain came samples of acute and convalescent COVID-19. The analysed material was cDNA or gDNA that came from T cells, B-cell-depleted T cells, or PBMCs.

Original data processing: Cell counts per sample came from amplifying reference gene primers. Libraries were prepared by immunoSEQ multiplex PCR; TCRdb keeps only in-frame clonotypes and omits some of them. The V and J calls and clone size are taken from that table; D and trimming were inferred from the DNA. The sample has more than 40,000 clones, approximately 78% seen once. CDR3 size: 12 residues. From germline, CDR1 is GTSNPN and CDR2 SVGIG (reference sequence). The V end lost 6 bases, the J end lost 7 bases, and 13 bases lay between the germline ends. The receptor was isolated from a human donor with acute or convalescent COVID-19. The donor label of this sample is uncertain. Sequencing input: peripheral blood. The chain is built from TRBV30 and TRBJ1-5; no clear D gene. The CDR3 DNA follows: TGTGCCTGTCAAAAAGGGAGACAGCCCCAGCATTTT. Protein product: CACQKGRQPQHF.